Following are 20 T cell receptor beta chains from one sample sequenced in a study of T-cell memory formation after mild COVID-19. Each CDR3 protein gets one entry after TCRdb re-called the 5' RACE reads with MiXCR. The sample includes more than 350,000 distinct CDR3 sequences, about 21% of them seen just once. Sequencing used PBMCs or a T cell subset sorted from them (not recorded which). The receptor source for this set is an adult woman who had mild COVID-19 (a few samples of this study predate the infection). Cell type and time point are not known.

This clonotype was detected only once. The chain couples TRBV12-3 or TRBV12-4 to TRBJ1-1; TRBD1 matches at 10 bases. With V trimmed by 7 bases and J by 1 base, 9 bases remained unmatched. This CDR3 has 16 amino acids. This chain's CDR3 is CASNIRDRGKNTEAFF. DNA for the CDR3: TGTGCCAGCAATATCCGGGACAGGGGAAAGAACACTGAAGCTTTCTTT.

This clonotype was observed a few times. The genes are TRBV20-1 and TRBJ2-7, with D uncertain. The V end was cut by 3 bases, the J end by 2 bases, with 11 bases between. The CDR3 runs 13 residues. Per germline, CDR1 DFQATT and CDR2 SNEGSKA (reference sequence). The CDR3 bases are TGCAGTGCTAGGGGTCGGCAGGCCTACGAGCAGTACTTC. This sequence encodes CSARGRQAYEQYF.

This rearrangement joins TRBV24-1 to TRBJ1-3; D gene ambiguous. Per germline, CDR1 KGHDR and CDR2 SFDVKD. There are 19 residues in the CDR3. Trimming cost V 2 bases and J 0 bases, with 19 bases left between them. The chain's CDR3 is CATSDSFSSAPTSGNTIYF. DNA of the CDR3: TGTGCCACCAGTGATTCATTCTCTTCCGCGCCAACCTCTGGAAACACCATATATTTT.

This clonotype has just a few counts. The V call is TRBV4-3, the J call TRBJ1-4; tentative D call: TRBD1 (5 bases). Germline V gives CDR1 LGHNA, CDR2 YSLEER. This CDR3 is 14 amino acids long. V lost 0 bases and J 6 bases, leaving 8 bases between the germline ends. The CDR3 spells CASSQDTGDEKLFF. The CDR3 DNA sequence: TGCGCCAGCAGCCAAGATACGGGGGATGAAAAACTGTTTTTT.

Many counts were recorded for this clonotype. The J gene is TRBJ2-5, the V gene TRBV7-2; D gene uncertain. CDR1 is SGHTA, CDR2 FQGNSA, per germline. There are 11 residues in the CDR3. V shed 3 bases and J shed 5 bases, with 4 bases lying between them. In DNA, the CDR3 is TGTGCCAGCAGCTTTTGGGAGACCCAGTACTTC. Translation: CASSFWETQYF.

This chain links TRBV7-9 with TRBJ1-6, with D possibly matching TRBD1 (6 bases). This CDR3 contains 14 residues. The germline V and J ends were trimmed by 5 bases and 6 bases, with 11 bases remaining between them. Germline assignment: CDR1 SEHNR and CDR2 FQNEAQ (reference sequence). The CDR3 loop is CASSGGQFNSPLHF. The CDR3 DNA sequence: TGTGCCAGCAGCGGAGGACAGTTTAATTCACCCCTCCACTTT.

The chain recombines TRBV6-2 or TRBV6-3 with TRBJ2-1, with D possibly matching TRBD2 (6 bases). Trimming stripped 2 bases from V and 6 bases from J, with 11 bases between. The V gene's germline CDR1 is MNHEY and CDR2 SVGEGT. CDR3 size: 14 residues. The CDR3 loop reads CASSYGTPGNEQFF. Written as DNA, the CDR3 is TGTGCCAGCAGTTACGGGACTCCTGGCAATGAGCAGTTCTTC.

This sequence joins TRBV2 and TRBJ1-1; possibly TRBD1 for D (5 bases). V lost 2 bases and J 5 bases, leaving 12 bases between the germline ends. The CDR3 covers 14 residues. Germline CDR1 and CDR2: SNHLY and FYNNEI. The CDR3 sequence: CASSERGVGTEAFF. CDR3 nucleotide sequence: TGTGCCAGCAGTGAACGGGGGGTGGGTACTGAAGCTTTCTTT.

The chain employs TRBV6-2 or TRBV6-3 and TRBJ2-3; 8 bases match TRBD1. With V trimmed by 2 bases and J by 4 bases, 8 bases remained unmatched. Germline V gene lookup returns CDR1 MNHEY and CDR2 SVGEGT. The CDR3 is 16 residues long. For the CDR3, the DNA is TGTGCCAGCAGTTACCCCCTGGCAGGGGGCCCAGATACGCAGTATTTT. This sequence encodes CASSYPLAGGPDTQYF.

The chain joins TRBV27 to TRBJ1-2; tentative D call: TRBD1 (5 bases). Trimming pared 3 bases from V and 1 base from J, leaving 18 bases between. Germline V gives CDR1 MNHEY, CDR2 SMNVEV (reference sequence). This CDR3 has 17 residues. For the CDR3, the DNA is TGTGCCAGCAGTTTGAGCGCGTATAGCAGGGATAACTATGGCTACACCTTC. This codes for CASSLSAYSRDNYGYTF.

The V gene is TRBV7-9, the J gene TRBJ2-5; 9 nucleotides match TRBD1. The length of the CDR3 is 14 residues. Germline V gene sequence: CDR1 SEHNR, CDR2 FQNEAQ (reference sequence). Trimming cost V 5 bases and J 6 bases; bases outside gene matches: 7. CDR3 protein: CASSPGQGGQTQYF. CDR3 nucleotide sequence: TGTGCCAGCAGCCCGGGACAGGGAGGGCAGACCCAGTACTTC.

This clonotype was observed a handful of times. The V call is TRBV7-9, the J call TRBJ2-7; TRBD2 aligns across 7 bases. The ends lost 3 bases at V and 2 bases at J; junction bases unmatched: 1. The CDR3 is made up of 13 amino acids. The germline V gene has CDR1 SEHNR and CDR2 FQNEAQ (reference sequence). CDR3 sequence: CASSFAGAYEQYF. The DNA of the CDR3 is TGTGCCAGCAGCTTCGCGGGAGCCTACGAGCAGTACTTC.

This clonotype was counted between two and nine times. V usage is TRBV4-1 and J usage is TRBJ2-2, with D possibly being TRBD1 (6 bases). V was trimmed by 4 bases and J by 1 base, leaving 10 bases between them. The germline V gene has CDR1 MGHRA and CDR2 YSYEKL. This CDR3 comprises 15 residues. The CDR3 DNA reads as TGCGCCAGCAGCCCGGAGGACAGGAACACCGGGGAGCTGTTTTTT. This translates into CASSPEDRNTGELFF.

The genes are TRBV20-1 and TRBJ2-7, with D maybe TRBD1 (6 bases). The CDR3 is 14 residues long. Trimming pared 0 bases from V and 7 bases from J, leaving 16 bases between. CDR1 and CDR2 from the germline V gene are DFQATT and SNEGSKA (reference sequence). Here the CDR3 DNA reads TGCAGTGCTAGAGATCTGGGTCCCACAGGGGAGCAGTACTTC. This encodes CSARDLGPTGEQYF.

The V gene is TRBV5-1, the J gene TRBJ2-5; D tentatively fits TRBD1 or TRBD2 (5 bases each). Trimming left V 3 bases short and J 5 bases short, with 8 bases between. CDR1 and CDR2 (germline): SGHRS, YFSETQ. This CDR3 has 12 amino acids. CDR3: CASSSEGETQYF. The CDR3 bases are TGCGCCAGCAGCTCCGAGGGGGAGACCCAGTACTTC.

This clonotype was seen more than once but under ten times. The genes are TRBV29-1 and TRBJ2-1; possible D gene TRBD1, 5 bases. Germline values: CDR1 SQVTM, CDR2 ANQGSEA. The CDR3 has 13 residues. V was pared by 1 base and J by 12 bases, with 16 bases between. CDR3 residues: CSVEGVGHQGQFF. CDR3 DNA: TGCAGCGTTGAAGGTGTCGGTCATCAGGGGCAGTTCTTC.

The V gene is TRBV6-5, the J gene TRBJ2-7; 7 bases match TRBD1. Trimming removed 4 bases from V and 5 bases from J; junction bases left unmatched: 11. The CDR3 extends over 15 amino acids. Germline assignment: CDR1 MNHEY and CDR2 SVGAGI. The CDR3: CASSFGGQGVDEQYF. CDR3 nucleotide sequence: TGTGCCAGCAGTTTTGGGGGCCAGGGGGTGGACGAGCAGTACTTC.

The chain employs TRBV14 and TRBJ1-6; TRBD1 aligns across 7 bases. Trimming removed 7 bases from V and 10 bases from J; junction bases left unmatched: 7. Germline assignment: CDR1 SGHDN and CDR2 FVKESK. There are 13 residues in the CDR3. CDR3 sequence (DNA): TGTGCCAGCACCGGGACAGTCGGATCACCCCTCCACTTT. This gives the protein CASTGTVGSPLHF.

The genes are TRBV12-3 or TRBV12-4 and TRBJ2-5; 12 bases agree with TRBD2. This CDR3 contains 16 residues. Losses at the gene ends were 6 bases for V and 4 bases for J; bases not matched to a gene: 9. CDR3 in DNA: TGTGCCAGCAGCCCTAGCGGGAGGGTAGGGGGAGAGACCCAGTACTTC. Translated: CASSPSGRVGGETQYF.

The chain recombines TRBV30 with TRBJ2-7; 12 bases fit TRBD2. The CDR3 sequence is 13 residues long. Per the germline V gene, CDR1 is GTSNPN and CDR2 is SVGIG (reference sequence). J lost 7 bases, V lost 4 bases, and 5 bases had no gene match. For the CDR3, the DNA is TGTGCCTGGACGACTAGCGGGGGAGCTGAGCAGTACTTC. It specifies CAWTTSGGAEQYF.